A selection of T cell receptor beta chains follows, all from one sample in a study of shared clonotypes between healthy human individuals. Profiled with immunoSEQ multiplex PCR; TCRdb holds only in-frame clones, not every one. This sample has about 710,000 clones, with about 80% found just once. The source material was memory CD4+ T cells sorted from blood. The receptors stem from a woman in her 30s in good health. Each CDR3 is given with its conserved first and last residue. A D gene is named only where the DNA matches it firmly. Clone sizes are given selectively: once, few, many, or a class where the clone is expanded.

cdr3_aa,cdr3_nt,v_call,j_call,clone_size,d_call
CATSHSRAGGYTF,TGTGCCACCAGCCACTCGCGGGCGGGGGGCTACACCTTC,TRBV15,TRBJ1-2,NA,NA
CASSQSLLLAGGHATEQFF,TGCGCCAGCAGCCAATCCCTCCTACTAGCGGGAGGGCACGCTACTGAGCAGTTCTTC,TRBV4-1,TRBJ2-1,few,TRBD2
CASSPTAEDIQYF,TGTGCCAGCAGCCCCACAGCAGAGGACATTCAGTACTTC,TRBV2,TRBJ2-4,once,NA
CASSLFAVPEFQYF,TGTGCCAGCAGTTTATTCGCAGTCCCAGAGTTTCAGTACTTC,TRBV27,TRBJ2-4,NA,NA
CASSELVLQETQYF,TGTGCCAGCAGTGAACTAGTACTCCAAGAGACCCAGTACTTC,TRBV2,TRBJ2-5,NA,NA
CASRPLGGYGYTF,TGTGCCAGCCGCCCTTTGGGGGGATATGGCTACACCTTC,TRBV11-2,TRBJ1-2,NA,NA
CASSQFRGDYEQYF,TGTGCCAGCAGCCAATTCAGGGGAGATTACGAGCAGTACTTC,TRBV4-2,TRBJ2-7,NA,NA
CASSPDSFNEQFF,TGTGCCAGCAGCCCCGACAGTTTCAATGAGCAGTTCTTC,TRBV6-6,TRBJ2-1,NA,NA
CASSLPGAGYGYTF,TGTGCCAGCAGCTTGCCAGGGGCGGGCTATGGCTACACCTTC,TRBV5-4,TRBJ1-2,few,NA
CASSPDRSQIRGYTF,TGTGCCAGCAGCCCAGACAGGTCCCAAATTCGTGGCTACACCTTC,TRBV2,TRBJ1-2,NA,NA
CTSSQDGGWGYEQYF,TGCACCAGCAGCCAAGATGGAGGGTGGGGCTACGAGCAGTACTTC,TRBV1,TRBJ2-7,once,NA
CASGGNYGYTF,TGTGCCAGCGGTGGTAACTATGGCTACACCTTC,TRBV6-5,TRBJ1-2,NA,NA
CASSLGDRDGNTIYF,TGCGCCAGCAGCTTGGGTGACCGAGATGGAAACACCATATATTTT,TRBV5-1,TRBJ1-3,once,NA